This T cell receptor beta chain was captured in a study of shared clonotypes between healthy human individuals (dated by TCRdb to about 2020). Concerning the study at large: The cohort comprised a couple of women and three men aged 18 to 49 years. To estimate repertoire size and how much clonotype sharing occurs between individuals, the study deeply sequenced the blood TCR repertoires of 5 or 6 healthy adults. To increase sequencing depth and limit assay-specific biases, different laboratories used diverse techniques to prepare libraries and sequence TCR repertoires. For each donor, CD4 naive and CD4 memory were each run on three plates, CD8 naive on two plates, and CD8 memory on one plate. Leukapheresis yielded between about 0.8 and 9.5 billion PBMCs per donor. Paper-wide results and their limitations: Sampling was restricted to blood, and TCR repertoires in tissues likely differ from the TCR repertoires found in blood. When a handful of donors were compared, the shared fraction of clonotypes was around 5% for naive CD4, 3.5% to 4% for naive CD8, 2% to 2.5% for memory CD4, and under 0.5% for memory CD8. The small number of donors limited the genetic and exposure-history diversity represented. Larger estimated clonotype richness was generally found for naive subsets than for memory subsets. Pairwise subsampling indicated that sequencing depth was expected to affect the degree of clonotype sharing among donors. Higher generation probabilities were observed for clonotypes shared by all four sorted-subset donors than for non-shared clonotypes. Even with the large sequencing depth, rarefaction of the sorted-subset datasets indicated that sequencing was incomplete.

At the junction V is shortened by 1 base and J by 8 bases, with 15 bases in between. The CDR3 holds 15 amino acids from the cysteine to the phenylalanine. Of the read, only the CDR3 DNA is kept; its 45 bases are in frame from base 1. Reading the germline V gene (reference sequence) gives CDR1 LNHNV and CDR2 YYDKDF. The donors were healthy, HIV-negative adults with no recently reported acute infections or vaccinations. All donors were Caucasian adults living in Nashville, Tennessee, USA. CD4+ T cells were enriched through magnetic negative selection, after which naive cells were positively selected on CD45RA and the remaining negative fraction served as the memory subset. After blood collection by leukapheresis, PBMCs were isolated using Ficoll-Histopaque density gradient centrifugation and then cryopreserved in the vapor phase of liquid nitrogen. Purity and quantity of every magnetically sorted T cell population were checked by analytical flow cytometry. Each sorted fraction had its genomic DNA isolated and then quantified by UV absorbance on a Nanodrop 2000c.

Using the deep immunoSEQ assay, TCR CDR3 regions were amplified from genomic DNA by multiplex PCR. Genomic DNA extracted from each cell subset was distributed evenly over all wells of several immunoSEQ 96-well plates, and each plate served as one replicate. For sorted subsets, each replicate PCR was loaded with approximately 190 ng genomic DNA, equivalent to 30,000 or so T cell genomes. The purified libraries were quantified using a Qubit 3.0 fluorometer, sized with a Bioanalyzer 2100, and then quantified again using the KAPA Library Quantification kit. Every immunoSEQ 96-well plate was sequenced on a dedicated single-read 150-cycle Illumina NextSeq 550 flow cell. Turning to the authors' computational methods: Because only junctional sequences without quality scores were contained in the immunoSEQ output, filtering matching that applied to full-length reads could not be performed. To assign V/J genes and CDR3, sequences were annotated using PyIR, a Python wrapper for IgBLAST v1.9, with IMGT germline references. Reads with weak V/J assignments (E-value above 1e-6), missing CDR3, stop codons, out-of-frame junctions, or ambiguous translated residues were removed. A V3J clonotype was defined by an identical inferred V gene, J gene, and CDR3 amino acid sequence. To compute the percentage overlap between repertoires, the number of shared unique clonotypes was divided by the size of the smaller repertoire. Richness of each repertoire was evaluated using RTK rarefaction, the Chao1 estimator, and Recon v2.1 estimates of unobserved clonotypes. Generation probabilities for all TCRbeta clonotypes obtained by the gDNA method from a handful of donors were computed using OLGA. TCRdb carries this immuneACCESS record with in-frame sequences only. Its versions omit some clonotypes, under half of them owing to an unresolved V gene in the studies checked, with the rest unexplained. That table gives V, J and clone size, and the DNA gave D and trimming. In this sample the table shows about 2.3 million clones, roughly 92% of which occur a single time. In total, the top ten clones hold around 0.38% of the sample.

For this clone: Its antigen is unknown. No base quality values were provided; no much bigger clone lies one nucleotide off.

The chain uses TRBV15 and TRBJ1-5; no D gene call is confident. The receptor's source is a man aged 18 to 35 in good health. Some clones in this sample may be carry-over from other donors' samples. The sequencing sample was made of naive CD4+ T cells from PBMCs. The sample's cell subset or site label, decoded: CD45RA+ positively selected. The CDR3 protein sequence reads: CATSRVWQAGEPQHF. The DNA reads as follows: TGTGCCACCAGCAGAGTCTGGCAGGCGGGAGAGCCCCAGCATTTT.